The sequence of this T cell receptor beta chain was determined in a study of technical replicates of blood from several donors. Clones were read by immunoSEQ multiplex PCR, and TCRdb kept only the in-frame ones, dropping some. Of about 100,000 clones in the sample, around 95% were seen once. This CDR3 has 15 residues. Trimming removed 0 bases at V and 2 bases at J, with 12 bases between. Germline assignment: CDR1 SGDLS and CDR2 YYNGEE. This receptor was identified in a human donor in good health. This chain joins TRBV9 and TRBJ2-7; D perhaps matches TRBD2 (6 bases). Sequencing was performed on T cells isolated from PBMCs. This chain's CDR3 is CASSVGLDSTYEQYF. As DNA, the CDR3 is TGTGCCAGCAGCGTAGGACTAGACTCAACCTACGAGCAGTACTTC.